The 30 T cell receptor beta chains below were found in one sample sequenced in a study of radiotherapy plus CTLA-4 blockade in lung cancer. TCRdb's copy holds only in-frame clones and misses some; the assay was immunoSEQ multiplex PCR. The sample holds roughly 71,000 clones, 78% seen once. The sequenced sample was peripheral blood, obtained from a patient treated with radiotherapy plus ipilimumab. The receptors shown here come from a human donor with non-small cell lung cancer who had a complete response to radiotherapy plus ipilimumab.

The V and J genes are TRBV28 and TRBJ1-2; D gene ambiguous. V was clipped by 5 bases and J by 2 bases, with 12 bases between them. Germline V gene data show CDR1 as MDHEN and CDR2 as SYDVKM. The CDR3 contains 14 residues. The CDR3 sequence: CASSPHGRNYGYTF. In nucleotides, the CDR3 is TGTGCCAGCAGTCCCCACGGACGGAACTATGGCTACACCTTC.

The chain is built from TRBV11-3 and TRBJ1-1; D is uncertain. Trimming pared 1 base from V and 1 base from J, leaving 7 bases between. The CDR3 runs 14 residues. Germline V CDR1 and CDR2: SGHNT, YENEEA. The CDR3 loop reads CASSLGTGNTEAFF. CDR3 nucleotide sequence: TGTGCCAGCAGCTTAGGGACTGGGAACACTGAAGCTTTCTTT.

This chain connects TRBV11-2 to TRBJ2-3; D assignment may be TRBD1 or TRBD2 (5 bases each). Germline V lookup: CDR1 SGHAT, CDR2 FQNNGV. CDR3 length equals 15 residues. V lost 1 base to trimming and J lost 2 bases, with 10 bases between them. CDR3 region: CASSLVGVPTDTQYF. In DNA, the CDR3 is TGTGCCAGCAGCTTAGTGGGGGTGCCCACAGATACGCAGTATTTT.

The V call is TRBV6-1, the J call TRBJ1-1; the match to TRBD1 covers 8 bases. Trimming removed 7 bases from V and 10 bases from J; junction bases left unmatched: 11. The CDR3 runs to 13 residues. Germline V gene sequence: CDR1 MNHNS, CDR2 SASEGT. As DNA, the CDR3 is TGTGCCAGCACCCCGGACAGGGAGGGACGAGCTTTCTTT. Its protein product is CASTPDREGRAFF.

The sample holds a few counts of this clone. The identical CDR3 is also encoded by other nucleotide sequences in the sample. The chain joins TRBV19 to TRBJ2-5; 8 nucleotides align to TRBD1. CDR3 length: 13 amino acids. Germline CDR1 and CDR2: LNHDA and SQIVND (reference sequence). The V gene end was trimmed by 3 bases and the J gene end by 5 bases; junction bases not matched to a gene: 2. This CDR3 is CASSIDRGETQYF. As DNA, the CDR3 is TGTGCCAGTAGTATCGACAGGGGTGAGACCCAGTACTTC.

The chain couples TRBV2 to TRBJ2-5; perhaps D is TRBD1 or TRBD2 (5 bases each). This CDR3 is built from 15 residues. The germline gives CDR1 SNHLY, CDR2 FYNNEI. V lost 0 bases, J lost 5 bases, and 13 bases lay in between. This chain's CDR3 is CASSEATLGVETQYF. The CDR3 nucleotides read TGTGCCAGCAGTGAAGCTACACTAGGGGTGGAGACCCAGTACTTC.

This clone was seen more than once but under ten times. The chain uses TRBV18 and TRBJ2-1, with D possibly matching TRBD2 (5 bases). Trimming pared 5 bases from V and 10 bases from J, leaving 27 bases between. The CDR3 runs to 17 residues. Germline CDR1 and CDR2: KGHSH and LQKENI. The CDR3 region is CASSMDLGVVVVSEQFF. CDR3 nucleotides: TGTGCCAGCTCAATGGACCTCGGGGTTGTCGTCGTGAGCGAGCAGTTCTTC.

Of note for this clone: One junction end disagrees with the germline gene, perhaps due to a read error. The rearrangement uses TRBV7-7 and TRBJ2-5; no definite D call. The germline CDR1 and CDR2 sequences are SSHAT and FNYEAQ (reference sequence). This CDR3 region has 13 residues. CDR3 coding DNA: TGTGCTAGCAGCAGAGGAGTCCAAGAGACCCAGTACTTC. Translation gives CASSRGVQETQYF.

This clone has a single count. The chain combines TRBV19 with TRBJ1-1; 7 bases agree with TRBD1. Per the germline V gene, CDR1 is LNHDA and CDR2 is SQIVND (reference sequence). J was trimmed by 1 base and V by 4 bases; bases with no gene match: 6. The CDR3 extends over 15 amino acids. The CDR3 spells CASSRGQRPNTEAFF. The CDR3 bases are TGTGCCAGTAGTAGGGGACAGCGACCGAACACTGAAGCTTTCTTT.

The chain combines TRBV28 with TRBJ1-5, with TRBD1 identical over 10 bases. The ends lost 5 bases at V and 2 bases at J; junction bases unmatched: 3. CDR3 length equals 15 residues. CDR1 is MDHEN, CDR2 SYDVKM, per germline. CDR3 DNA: TGTGCCAGCAGTCCCGGGACAGGGGGCAATCAGCCCCAGCATTTT. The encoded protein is CASSPGTGGNQPQHF.

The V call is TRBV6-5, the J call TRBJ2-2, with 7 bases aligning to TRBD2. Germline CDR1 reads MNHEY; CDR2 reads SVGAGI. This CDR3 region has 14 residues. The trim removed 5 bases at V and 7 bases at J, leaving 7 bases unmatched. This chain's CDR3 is CASSPRREVGELFF. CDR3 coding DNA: TGTGCCAGCAGTCCACGCCGGGAGGTCGGGGAGCTGTTTTTT.

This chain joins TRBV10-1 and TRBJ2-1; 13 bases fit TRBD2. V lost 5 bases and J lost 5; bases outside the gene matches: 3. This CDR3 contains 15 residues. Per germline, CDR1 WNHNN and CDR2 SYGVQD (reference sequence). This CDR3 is CASSLGLAGDNEQFF. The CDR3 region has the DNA TGCGCCAGCAGTCTTGGACTAGCGGGAGACAATGAGCAGTTCTTC.

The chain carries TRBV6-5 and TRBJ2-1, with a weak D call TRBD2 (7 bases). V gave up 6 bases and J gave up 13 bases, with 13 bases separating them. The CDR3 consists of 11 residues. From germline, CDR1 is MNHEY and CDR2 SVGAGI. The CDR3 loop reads CASSQGGGQFF. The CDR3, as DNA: TGTGCCAGCAGCCAAGGGGGGGGCCAGTTCTTC.

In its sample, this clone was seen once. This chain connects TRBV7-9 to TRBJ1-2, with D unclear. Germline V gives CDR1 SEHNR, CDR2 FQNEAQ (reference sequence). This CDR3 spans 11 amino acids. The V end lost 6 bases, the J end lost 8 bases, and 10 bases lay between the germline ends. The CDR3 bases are TGTGCCAGCAGGCGCCGAAGAGGCTACACCTTC. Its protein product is CASRRRRGYTF.

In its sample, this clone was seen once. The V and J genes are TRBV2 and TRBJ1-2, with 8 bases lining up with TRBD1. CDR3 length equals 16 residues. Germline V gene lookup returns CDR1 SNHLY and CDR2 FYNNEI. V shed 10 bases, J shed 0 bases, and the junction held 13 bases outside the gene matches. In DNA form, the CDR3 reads TGTGCCATCCCCTTGGGCAGGGGGCTATCTAACTATGGCTACACCTTC. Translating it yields CAIPLGRGLSNYGYTF.

The chain's CDR3 is CASSQAGGPPDTQYF. The CDR3 DNA reads as TGTGCCAGCAGCCAAGCGGGGGGGCCCCCAGATACGCAGTATTTT. The chain carries TRBV6-5 and TRBJ2-3; 10 bases align to TRBD2. The ends lost 6 bases at V and 4 bases at J; junction bases unmatched: 7. CDR3 size: 15 residues. Germline assignment: CDR1 MNHEY and CDR2 SVGAGI.

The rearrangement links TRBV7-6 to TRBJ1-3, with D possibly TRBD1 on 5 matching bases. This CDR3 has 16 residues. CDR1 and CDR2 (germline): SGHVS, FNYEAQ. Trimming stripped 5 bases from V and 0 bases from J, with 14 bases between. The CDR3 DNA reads TGTGCCAGCAGCCCTGGGAGGGGCTACTCTGGAAACACCATATATTTT. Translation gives CASSPGRGYSGNTIYF.

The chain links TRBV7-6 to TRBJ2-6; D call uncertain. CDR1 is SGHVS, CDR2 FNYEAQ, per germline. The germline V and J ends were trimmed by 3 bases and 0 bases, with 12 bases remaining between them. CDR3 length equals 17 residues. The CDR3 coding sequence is TGTGCCAGCAGCTTGCAGAGTCTTAACTCTGGGGCCAACGTCCTGACTTTC. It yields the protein CASSLQSLNSGANVLTF.

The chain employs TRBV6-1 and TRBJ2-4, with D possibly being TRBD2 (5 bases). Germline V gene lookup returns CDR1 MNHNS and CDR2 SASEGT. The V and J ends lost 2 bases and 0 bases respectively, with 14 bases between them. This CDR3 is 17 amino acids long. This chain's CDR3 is CASSESMAGLAKNIQYF. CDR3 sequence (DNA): TGTGCCAGCAGTGAATCTATGGCAGGACTAGCCAAAAACATTCAGTACTTC.

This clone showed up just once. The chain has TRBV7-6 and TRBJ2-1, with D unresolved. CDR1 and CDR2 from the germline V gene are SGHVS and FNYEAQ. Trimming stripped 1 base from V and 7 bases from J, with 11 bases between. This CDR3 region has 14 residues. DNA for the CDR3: TGTGCCAGCAGCTTAGATACCTTAGGGAATGAGCAGTTCTTC. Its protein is CASSLDTLGNEQFF.

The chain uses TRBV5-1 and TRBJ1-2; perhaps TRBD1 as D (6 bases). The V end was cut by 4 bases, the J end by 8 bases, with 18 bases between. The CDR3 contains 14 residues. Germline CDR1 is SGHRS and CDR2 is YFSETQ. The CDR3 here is CASSGGTPAWGYTF. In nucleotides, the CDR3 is TGCGCCAGCAGCGGCGGGACACCTGCGTGGGGCTACACCTTC.

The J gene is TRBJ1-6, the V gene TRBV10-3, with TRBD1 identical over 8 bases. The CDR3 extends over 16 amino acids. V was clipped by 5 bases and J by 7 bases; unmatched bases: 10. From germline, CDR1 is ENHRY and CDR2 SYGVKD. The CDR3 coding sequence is TGTGCCATCAGTTGGGATGGGGGACAGGAGAATTCACCCCTCCACTTT. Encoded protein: CAISWDGGQENSPLHF.

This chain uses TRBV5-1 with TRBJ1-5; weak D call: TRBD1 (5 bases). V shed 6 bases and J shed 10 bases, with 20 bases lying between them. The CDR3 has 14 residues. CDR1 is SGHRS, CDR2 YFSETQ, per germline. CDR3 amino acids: CASKWGGENEPQHF. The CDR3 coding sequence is TGCGCCAGCAAGTGGGGGGGAGAGAATGAACCCCAGCATTTT.

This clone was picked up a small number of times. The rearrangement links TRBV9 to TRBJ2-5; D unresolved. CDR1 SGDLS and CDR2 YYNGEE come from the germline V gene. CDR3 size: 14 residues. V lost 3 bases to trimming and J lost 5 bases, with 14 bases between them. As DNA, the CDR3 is TGTGCCAGCAGCGAGCGTCTCATAGGGGAGACCCAGTACTTC. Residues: CASSERLIGETQYF.

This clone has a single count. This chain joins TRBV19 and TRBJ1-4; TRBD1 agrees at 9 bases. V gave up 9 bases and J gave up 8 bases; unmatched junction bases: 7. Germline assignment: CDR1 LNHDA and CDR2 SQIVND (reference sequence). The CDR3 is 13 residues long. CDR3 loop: CASRTGEGEKLFF. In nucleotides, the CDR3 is TGTGCCAGCAGGACAGGGGAAGGGGAAAAACTGTTTTTT.

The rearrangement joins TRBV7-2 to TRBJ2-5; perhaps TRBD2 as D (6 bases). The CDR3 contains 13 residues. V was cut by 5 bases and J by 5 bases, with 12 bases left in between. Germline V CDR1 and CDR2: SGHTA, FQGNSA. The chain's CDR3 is CASSMGGYETQYF. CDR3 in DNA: TGTGCCAGCAGCATGGGGGGATATGAGACCCAGTACTTC.

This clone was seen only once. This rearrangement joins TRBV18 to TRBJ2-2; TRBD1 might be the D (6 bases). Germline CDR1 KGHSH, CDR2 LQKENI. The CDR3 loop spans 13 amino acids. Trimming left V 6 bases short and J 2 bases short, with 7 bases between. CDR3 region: CASSGTNTGELFF. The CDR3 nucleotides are TGTGCCAGCTCCGGGACAAACACCGGGGAGCTGTTTTTT.

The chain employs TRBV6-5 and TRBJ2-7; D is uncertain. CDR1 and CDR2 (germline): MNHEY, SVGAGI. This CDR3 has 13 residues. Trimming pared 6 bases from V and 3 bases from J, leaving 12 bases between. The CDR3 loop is CASRSTSSYEQYV. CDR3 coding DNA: TGTGCCAGCAGGTCCACTTCAAGCTACGAGCAGTACGTC.

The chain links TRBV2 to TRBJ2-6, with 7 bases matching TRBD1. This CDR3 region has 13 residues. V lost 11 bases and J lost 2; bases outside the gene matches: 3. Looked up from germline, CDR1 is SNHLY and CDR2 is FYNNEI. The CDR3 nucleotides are TGTGCCGGTACAGGGGCTGGGGCCAACGTCCTGACTTTC. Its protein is CAGTGAGANVLTF.

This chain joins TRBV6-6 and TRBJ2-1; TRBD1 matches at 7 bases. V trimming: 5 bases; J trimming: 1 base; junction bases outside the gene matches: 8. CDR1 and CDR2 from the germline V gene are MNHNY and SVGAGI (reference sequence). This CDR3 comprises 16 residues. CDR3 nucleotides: TGTGCCAGCAGTGCCCGACAGGGCAGGTCCTACAATGAGCAGTTCTTC. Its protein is CASSARQGRSYNEQFF.